The rows below give T cell receptor beta chains drawn from one sample of a study of blood T cell repertoires in COVID-19. Sequenced by immunoSEQ multiplex PCR; TCRdb stores in-frame clones only, minus some. The sample yields 250,000 to 300,000 clones, 75% to 90% seen once. Source material: peripheral blood. The receptors come from an older woman with acute or convalescent COVID-19. CDR3s include the opening cysteine and the closing phenylalanine or tryptophan. A D gene is named only where the DNA matches it firmly. Rows give clone size only sometimes, using once, few, many, or a class for an expanded clone.

abundance | j_gene | v_gene | d_gene | CDR3aa | CDR3nt
- | TRBJ2-5 | TRBV5-1 | TRBD2 | CASRVPLAGGSETQYF | TGCGCCAGCAGGGTCCCACTAGCGGGAGGATCAGAGACCCAGTACTTC
- | TRBJ1-1 | TRBV7-2 | TRBD1 | CASILTGVNTEAFF | TGTGCCAGCATCCTGACAGGGGTGAACACTGAAGCTTTCTTT
- | TRBJ1-3 | TRBV7-8 | - | CASSHPGRGLEGNTIYF | TGTGCCAGCAGCCACCCGGGTAGGGGTCTGGAGGGAAACACCATATATTTT
- | TRBJ2-1 | TRBV5-3 | - | CARSSMLKTVGGHNEQFF | TGTGCCAGAAGCAGTATGCTAAAAACCGTCGGTGGTCACAATGAGCAGTTCTTC
- | TRBJ1-1 | TRBV7-8 | - | CASSLGGLRANTEAFF | TGTGCCAGCAGCTTAGGGGGCCTCCGAGCGAACACTGAAGCTTTCTTT
- | TRBJ1-6 | TRBV19 | - | CASSIRVDNSPLHF | TGTGCCAGTAGTATTCGGGTAGATAATTCACCCCTCCACTTT
- | TRBJ2-3 | TRBV11-2 | TRBD1 | CASSLRTGLGVTQYF | TGTGCCAGCAGCTTACGGACAGGTTTGGGGGTTACGCAGTATTTT
- | TRBJ2-1 | TRBV7-2 | TRBD2 | CASSPRPGGYNEQFF | TGTGCCAGCAGCCCCCGCCCGGGGGGCTACAATGAGCAGTTCTTC
- | TRBJ2-6 | TRBV5-1 | - | CASSLGTSGANVLTF | TGCGCCAGCAGCTTGGGGACTTCTGGGGCCAACGTCCTGACTTTC
once | TRBJ1-2 | TRBV12-3/TRBV12-4 | TRBD1 | CASSPTPGGGYTF | TGTGCCAGCAGTCCAACCCCAGGGGGAGGCTACACCTTC
- | TRBJ1-5 | TRBV27 | - | CASGEMQGNQPQHF | TGTGCCAGCGGGGAGATGCAGGGGAATCAGCCCCAGCATTTT
- | TRBJ2-2 | TRBV5-6 | TRBD2 | CASSPASGSTGELFF | TGTGCCAGCAGCCCCGCTAGCGGGAGCACCGGGGAGCTGTTTTTT
- | TRBJ1-1 | TRBV7-2 | - | CASSLGAQGLFFENTEAFF | TGTGCCAGCAGCTTGGGGGCTCAGGGGCTTTTTTTTGAGAACACTGAAGCTTTCTTT
once | TRBJ2-1 | TRBV7-9 | - | CASSYRQLSSYNEQFF | TGTGCCAGCAGCTACCGACAGTTGAGCTCCTACAATGAGCAGTTCTTC
- | TRBJ2-7 | TRBV7-9 | - | CASTFGGGTYEQYF | TGTGCCAGCACCTTCGGGGGAGGAACCTACGAGCAGTACTTC
- | TRBJ2-3 | TRBV5-1 | TRBD2 | CASSGGTSGGRDTQYF | TGCGCCAGCAGCGGCGGGACTAGCGGGGGTAGGGATACGCAGTATTTT
- | TRBJ1-1 | TRBV5-6 | TRBD1 | CASSLRQGGTEAFF | TGTGCCAGCAGCTTGCGTCAGGGGGGCACTGAAGCTTTCTTT
- | TRBJ2-7 | TRBV3-1/TRBV3-2 | TRBD2 | CASSQVSGGAYEQYF | TGTGCCAGCAGCCAAGTGAGCGGGGGGGCCTACGAGCAGTACTTC
once | TRBJ2-5 | TRBV28 | - | CASSLAGTKETQYF | TGTGCCAGCAGTTTAGCCGGGACAAAAGAGACCCAGTACTTC
- | TRBJ1-6 | TRBV5-1 | - | CASSTQGLGNSPLHF | TGCGCCAGCAGCACTCAGGGTTTGGGAAATTCACCCCTCCACTTT
once | TRBJ2-5 | TRBV3-1/TRBV3-2 | - | CASSHRTLQETQYF | TGTGCCAGCAGCCACAGGACTCTCCAAGAGACCCAGTACTTC
once | TRBJ1-2 | TRBV28 | - | CASSLRPRFGYTF | TGTGCCAGCAGTTTGAGGCCTCGCTTTGGCTACACCTTC
- | TRBJ2-7 | TRBV4-3 | TRBD1 | CASSRATGTYEQCF | TGCGCCAGCAGCCGAGCGACAGGGACCTACGAGCAGTGCTTC
- | TRBJ1-5 | TRBV23-1 | TRBD1 | CASSHLKGADQPQHF | TGCGCCAGCAGTCACCTCAAGGGGGCCGATCAGCCCCAGCATTTT
- | TRBJ1-1 | TRBV7-2 | - | CASLPGHQGTEAFF | TGTGCCAGCCTACCGGGACACCAGGGGACTGAAGCTTTCTTT
- | TRBJ1-5 | TRBV5-1 | TRBD1 | CASSLGPQGAKPQHF | TGCGCCAGCAGCTTAGGCCCGCAGGGGGCTAAGCCCCAGCATTTT
- | TRBJ2-1 | TRBV5-4 | TRBD2 | CASSLVGGLNEQFF | TGTGCCAGCAGCTTGGTCGGGGGGTTGAATGAGCAGTTCTTC
- | TRBJ1-2 | TRBV4-1 | - | CASSHRGIGLAFDGYTF | TGCGCCAGCAGCCACAGAGGGATCGGGTTGGCCTTCGATGGCTACACCTTC
- | TRBJ2-7 | TRBV18 | - | CASSPQGNPYEQYF | TGTGCCAGCTCACCCCAGGGTAACCCCTACGAGCAGTACTTC
- | TRBJ2-3 | TRBV11-1 | TRBD2 | CASSLGTSGTDTQYF | TGTGCCAGCAGCTTAGGGACTAGCGGAACAGATACGCAGTATTTT
- | TRBJ2-5 | TRBV19 | - | CASSIGVGGIGETQYF | TGTGCCAGTAGTATAGGGGTCGGAGGGATAGGGGAGACCCAGTACTTC
- | TRBJ1-6 | TRBV24-1 | - | CATSDLYGSPLHF | TGTGCCACCAGTGATTTATACGGTTCACCCCTCCACTTT
once | TRBJ1-1 | TRBV4-3 | - | CASSQEAWRSYTEAFF | TGCGCCAGCAGCCAAGAAGCGTGGCGGTCTTACACTGAAGCTTTCTTT
- | TRBJ2-7 | TRBV6-6 | TRBD1 | CASSYEETGIYEQYF | TGTGCCAGCAGTTACGAGGAGACAGGGATCTACGAGCAGTACTTC
- | TRBJ1-3 | TRBV28 | TRBD1 | CASSLGQRSGNTIYF | TGTGCCAGCAGTTTGGGACAGCGCTCTGGAAACACCATATATTTT
- | TRBJ1-1 | TRBV5-1 | TRBD1 | CASSSRQGQNTEAFF | TGCGCCAGCAGCTCCCGACAGGGGCAGAACACTGAAGCTTTCTTT
- | TRBJ2-1 | TRBV6-2/TRBV6-3 | TRBD2 | CASSFPTSGGSYNEQFF | TGTGCCAGCAGTTTCCCGACTAGCGGGGGCTCCTACAATGAGCAGTTCTTC
- | TRBJ2-7 | TRBV27 | TRBD1 | CASWDRAYEQYF | TGTGCCAGCTGGGACAGGGCCTACGAGCAGTACTTC
- | TRBJ1-5 | TRBV27 | - | CASSLSSAGLRQPQHF | TGTGCCAGCAGTTTATCGTCAGCGGGACTTCGACAGCCCCAGCATTTT
- | TRBJ1-6 | TRBV9 | TRBD1 | CASSVSGQWDSPLHF | TGTGCCAGCAGCGTTTCGGGACAGTGGGATTCACCCCTCCACTTT
- | TRBJ1-6 | TRBV28 | - | CASSATEYNSPLHF | TGTGCCAGCAGTGCGACAGAGTATAATTCACCCCTCCACTTT
- | TRBJ1-1 | TRBV6-5 | TRBD1 | CASSPRQGRTTEAFF | TGTGCCAGCAGTCCCCGACAGGGGAGGACCACTGAAGCTTTCTTT
- | TRBJ2-2 | TRBV5-1 | - | CASTMSITGELFF | TGCGCCAGCACCATGTCCATCACCGGGGAGCTGTTTTTT
- | TRBJ1-2 | TRBV19 | TRBD1 | CASSNYQTGDTYGYTF | TGTGCCAGTAGTAATTATCAGACAGGGGATACCTATGGCTACACCTTC
- | TRBJ2-1 | TRBV6-6 | TRBD2 | CASSYTSGGSGNEQFF | TGTGCCAGCAGTTACACATCGGGGGGGTCGGGCAATGAGCAGTTCTTC
few | TRBJ2-7 | TRBV6-6 | TRBD2 | CASSRGGGASYEQYF | TGTGCCAGCAGCCGGGGGGGAGGTGCGTCCTACGAGCAGTACTTC
once | TRBJ2-3 | TRBV19 | - | CASSIGRGSTDTQYF | TGTGCCAGTAGTATCGGTAGGGGGAGCACAGATACGCAGTATTTT
- | TRBJ1-3 | TRBV29-1 | TRBD1 | CSVRDSSGNTIYF | TGCAGCGTACGGGACAGCTCTGGAAACACCATATATTTT
- | TRBJ1-5 | TRBV28 | - | CASITLRHSNQPQHF | TGTGCCAGCATTACTTTACGCCATAGCAATCAGCCCCAGCATTTT
- | TRBJ1-1 | TRBV7-2 | - | CASSWGGGDTEAFF | TGTGCCAGCAGCTGGGGCGGGGGAGACACTGAAGCTTTCTTT
- | TRBJ2-1 | TRBV19 | TRBD1 | CASSTGTGVNLNEQFF | TGTGCCAGTAGTACGGGGACAGGGGTTAATCTCAATGAGCAGTTCTTC
- | TRBJ2-2 | TRBV6-4 | - | CASGQGLDTGELFF | TGTGCCAGCGGCCAGGGGTTGGACACCGGGGAGCTGTTTTTT
- | TRBJ1-4 | TRBV4-2 | TRBD1 | CASSQDRQGYNEKLFF | TGTGCCAGCAGCCAAGACCGACAGGGGTATAATGAAAAACTGTTTTTT
- | TRBJ1-2 | TRBV28 | TRBD1 | CASRFFRDREASNYGYTF | TGTGCCAGCAGATTTTTCCGGGACAGGGAGGCCTCTAACTATGGCTACACCTTC
- | TRBJ2-1 | TRBV3-1/TRBV3-2 | - | CASSQVAGPYNEQFF | TGTGCCAGCAGCCAAGTCGCAGGCCCCTACAATGAGCAGTTCTTC
- | TRBJ2-1 | TRBV19 | TRBD2 | CASSIVSGAYNEQFF | TGTGCCAGTAGTATAGTTAGCGGGGCCTACAATGAGCAGTTCTTC
- | TRBJ1-6 | TRBV30 | - | CAWSVQTVNSPLHF | TGTGCCTGGAGTGTACAGACAGTAAATTCACCCCTCCACTTT
- | TRBJ1-1 | TRBV7-3 | TRBD1 | CASSRDRGTEAFF | TGTGCCAGCAGCCGGGACAGGGGAACTGAAGCTTTCTTT